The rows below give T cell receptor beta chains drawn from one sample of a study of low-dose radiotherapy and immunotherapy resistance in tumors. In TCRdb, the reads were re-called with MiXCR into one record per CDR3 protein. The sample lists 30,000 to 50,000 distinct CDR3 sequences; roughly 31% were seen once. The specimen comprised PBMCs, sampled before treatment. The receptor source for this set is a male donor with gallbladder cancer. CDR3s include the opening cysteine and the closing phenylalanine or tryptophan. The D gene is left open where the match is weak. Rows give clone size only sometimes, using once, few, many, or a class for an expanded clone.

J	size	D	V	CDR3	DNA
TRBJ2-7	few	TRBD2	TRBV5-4	CASSPGTSAYEQYF	TGTGCCAGCAGCCCCGGGACTAGCGCCTACGAGCAGTACTTC
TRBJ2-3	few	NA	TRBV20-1	CSVPESVRTDTQYF	TGCAGTGTCCCTGAGAGCGTCCGCACAGATACGCAGTATTTT
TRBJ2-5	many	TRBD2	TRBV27	CASWTSGKTQYF	TGTGCCAGTTGGACTAGCGGGAAGACCCAGTACTTC
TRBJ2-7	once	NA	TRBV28	CASSTPRGLLSYEQYF	TGTGCCAGCAGTACCCCCCGGGGGCTACTCTCCTACGAGCAGTACTTC
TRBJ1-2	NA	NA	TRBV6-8	CASSYLKGTRSNYGYTF	TGTGCCAGCAGTTACCTAAAGGGGACGAGGAGTAACTATGGCTACACCTTC
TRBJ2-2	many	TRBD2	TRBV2	CASSGLAGNTGELFF	TGTGCCAGCAGTGGACTAGCGGGGAACACCGGGGAGCTGTTTTTT
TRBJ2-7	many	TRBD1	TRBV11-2	CASSLAAAQGASYEQYF	TGTGCCAGCAGCTTAGCCGCGGCACAGGGGGCAAGCTACGAGCAGTACTTC
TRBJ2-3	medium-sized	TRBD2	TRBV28	CASLETSGALGTQYF	TGTGCCAGCCTCGAGACTAGCGGGGCCCTCGGGACGCAGTATTTT
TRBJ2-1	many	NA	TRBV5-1	CASIPSSYNEQFF	TGCGCCAGCATACCGAGCTCCTACAATGAGCAGTTCTTC
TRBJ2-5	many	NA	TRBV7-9	CASSSLGGIETQYF	TGTGCCAGCAGCTCCCTGGGGGGCATAGAGACCCAGTACTTC
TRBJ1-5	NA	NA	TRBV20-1	CSASFDGGNQPQHF	TGCAGTGCTAGCTTTGACGGGGGCAATCAGCCCCAGCATTTT
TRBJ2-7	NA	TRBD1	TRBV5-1	CASSLLDRERDEQYF	TGCGCCAGCAGCTTGTTGGACAGGGAAAGGGACGAGCAGTACTTC
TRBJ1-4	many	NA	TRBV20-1	CSANPGGSATNEKLFF	TGCAGTGCTAACCCGGGGGGCTCGGCGACTAATGAAAAACTGTTTTTT
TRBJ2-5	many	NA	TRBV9	CASSVQYGQQETQYF	TGTGCCAGCAGCGTCCAATACGGGCAACAAGAGACCCAGTACTTC
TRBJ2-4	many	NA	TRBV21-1	CASSQGLPPIQYF	TGTGCCAGCAGCCAAGGGCTCCCTCCCATTCAGTACTTC
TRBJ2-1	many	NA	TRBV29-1	CSVPTGYEQFF	TGCAGCGTTCCTACAGGGTATGAGCAGTTCTTC
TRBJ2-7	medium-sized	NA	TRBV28	CASSLQGYEQYF	TGTGCCAGCAGTTTACAGGGCTACGAGCAGTACTTC
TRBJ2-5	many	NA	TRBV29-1	CSFTLGPPEGTQYF	TGCAGCTTCACTCTGGGCCCTCCAGAGGGGACCCAGTACTTC
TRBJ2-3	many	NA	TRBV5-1	CARPEARIPPRRIDTQYF	TGCGCCAGACCAGAGGCGCGGATCCCCCCAAGGCGGATTGATACGCAGTATTTT
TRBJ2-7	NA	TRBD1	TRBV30	CAWSVLRGYEQYF	TGTGCCTGGAGTGTACTCAGGGGGTACGAGCAGTACTTC
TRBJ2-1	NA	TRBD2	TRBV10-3	CAISGELAGHNEQFF	TGTGCCATCAGTGGAGAACTAGCGGGACACAATGAGCAGTTCTTC
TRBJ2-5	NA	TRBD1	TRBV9	CASSVGTVNQETQYF	TGTGCCAGCAGCGTTGGGACAGTCAACCAAGAGACCCAGTACTTC
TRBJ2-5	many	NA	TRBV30	CAWSQETQYF	TGTGCCTGGAGTCAAGAGACCCAGTACTTC
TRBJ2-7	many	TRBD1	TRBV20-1	CSALRQGAYEQYF	TGCAGTGCTCTCAGACAGGGCGCCTACGAGCAGTACTTC
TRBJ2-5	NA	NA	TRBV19	CASSIGLIQETQYF	TGTGCCAGTAGTATTGGGCTTATACAAGAGACCCAGTACTTC
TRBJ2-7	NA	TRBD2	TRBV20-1	CSATLAGGQGSHEQYF	TGCAGTGCTACTCTAGCGGGGGGACAGGGCTCCCACGAGCAGTACTTC